The 14 T cell receptor beta chains listed next were all sequenced from one sample in a study of T-cell memory formation after mild COVID-19. TCRdb re-analysed the 5' RACE reads in MiXCR, keeping a single row per CDR3 protein. The sample holds roughly 130,000 distinct CDR3 sequences, approximately 5.9% seen once. The sample taken for sequencing was PBMCs or a T cell subset sorted from them (not recorded which). These receptors all stem from an adult woman who had mild COVID-19 (a few samples of this study predate the infection). Cell type and time point are not known.

This clonotype has more than one count but fewer than ten. The V gene is TRBV14, the J gene TRBJ1-3; 8 bases map to TRBD1. Germline V lookup: CDR1 SGHDN, CDR2 FVKESK. The CDR3 runs 16 residues. The ends lost 6 bases at V and 1 base at J; junction bases unmatched: 8. In nucleotides, the CDR3 is TGTGCCAGCAGTCGATGGGACAGGACTTCTGGAAACACCATATATTTT. As protein: CASSRWDRTSGNTIYF.

The chain is built from TRBV15 and TRBJ1-4; a weak D match, TRBD1 (5 bases). The V and J ends lost 1 base and 8 bases respectively, with 8 bases between them. The length of the CDR3 is 13 residues. CDR1 is LNHNV, CDR2 YYDKDF, per germline (reference sequence). The CDR3 DNA follows: TGTGCCACCAGCAGAGTTGGGGGGGAAAAACTGTTTTTT. It is translated as CATSRVGGEKLFF.

CDR3 nucleotides: TGCAGCGCCTGGACCCCCCGGGGCTACGAGCAGTACTTC. This translates into CSAWTPRGYEQYF. The gene calls are TRBV29-1 and TRBJ2-7; weak D call: TRBD2 (5 bases). The V gene lost 7 bases and the J gene lost 3 bases, with 16 bases spanning the gap. Germline assignment: CDR1 SQVTM and CDR2 ANQGSEA. There are 13 residues in the CDR3.

This chain links TRBV5-1 with TRBJ2-7; 10 nucleotides match TRBD2. The CDR3 has 16 amino acids. With 5 bases clipped from V and 4 bases from J, the junction kept 12 bases outside the gene matches. Germline lookup yields CDR1 SGHRS and CDR2 YFSETQ. The CDR3 nucleotides read TGCGCCAGCAGTTTTTCCGGGACTAGCGTTTCTTACGAGCAGTACTTC. This sequence encodes CASSFSGTSVSYEQYF.

This chain connects TRBV24-1 to TRBJ2-3, with D uncertain. Between the trimmed V and J ends, which lost 1 base and 2 bases, there was a span of 9 bases. Germline CDR1 KGHDR, CDR2 SFDVKD. There are 15 residues in the CDR3. CDR3 loop: CATSDLSVDTDTQYF. In DNA, the CDR3 is TGTGCCACCAGTGATTTATCGGTAGACACAGATACGCAGTATTTT.

The rearrangement uses TRBV5-1 and TRBJ2-1; D remains ambiguous. The CDR3 contains 15 residues. V was cut by 0 bases and J by 1 base, with 8 bases left in between. CDR1 is SGHRS and CDR2 is YFSETQ in the germline V gene. The CDR3 loop reads CASSLEASSYNEQFF. For the CDR3, the DNA is TGCGCCAGCAGCTTGGAGGCATCGTCCTACAATGAGCAGTTCTTC. The whole variable domain, filled in from reference TRBV5-1 and TRBJ2-1, reads KAGVTQTPRYLIKTRGQQVTLSCSPISGHRSVSWYQQTPGQGLQFLFEYFSETQRNKGNFPGRFSGRQFSNSRSEMNVSTLELGDSALYLCASSLEASSYNEQFFGPGTRLTVL.

The CDR3 sequence: CATSDFSLAGEDTQYF. The CDR3 bases are TGTGCCACCAGTGATTTCTCACTAGCGGGAGAGGATACGCAGTATTTT. This chain links TRBV24-1 with TRBJ2-3; 11 bases agree with TRBD2. The CDR3 is 16 amino acids. Germline values: CDR1 KGHDR, CDR2 SFDVKD. The J segment lost 6 bases and the V segment lost 1 base, leaving 5 bases of the junction unmatched.

Ten or more counts support this clonotype. The V and J genes are TRBV7-3 and TRBJ2-3; perhaps TRBD2 as D (8 bases). Germline V lookup: CDR1 SGHTA, CDR2 FQGTGA. This CDR3 has 18 residues. Between the trimmed V and J ends, which lost 0 bases and 2 bases, there was a span of 18 bases. This CDR3 reads CASSLTRGLAGATDTQYF. CDR3 sequence (DNA): TGTGCCAGCAGCTTAACGAGGGGGCTAGCGGGCGCCACAGATACGCAGTATTTT.

This clonotype was detected only a few times. This chain connects TRBV7-8 to TRBJ1-6, with 7 positions matching TRBD1. After removal of 1 base from V and 1 base from J, the junction contained 10 bases not matched to a gene. Looked up from germline, CDR1 is SGHVS and CDR2 is FQNEAQ. The CDR3 has 19 residues. The CDR3 nucleotides are TGTGCCAGCAGCTTAGATCCCGGCACAGGGGTTTCCTATAATTCACCCCTCCACTTT. Translation: CASSLDPGTGVSYNSPLHF.

This clonotype has just a few counts. This rearrangement joins TRBV5-1 to TRBJ2-7; D gene ambiguous. CDR3 length equals 14 residues. The V and J ends lost 4 bases and 3 bases respectively, with 14 bases between them. Per germline, CDR1 SGHRS and CDR2 YFSETQ. CDR3 in amino acids: CASSPTGSDYEQYF. The CDR3 nucleotides read TGCGCCAGCAGCCCGACTGGCAGTGACTACGAGCAGTACTTC.

This clonotype has just a few counts. This rearrangement joins TRBV27 to TRBJ2-3; 10 bases are a match to TRBD1. This CDR3 region has 15 residues. Trimming at V came to 7 bases and at J to 6 bases, leaving 10 bases not matched to a gene. CDR1 is MNHEY, CDR2 SMNVEV, per germline (reference sequence). The CDR3 bases are TGTGCCAGCACCGCGGGACAGGGGAGGATGGATACGCAGTATTTT. This gives the protein CASTAGQGRMDTQYF.

This chain joins TRBV12-3 or TRBV12-4 and TRBJ2-3; no definite D call. This CDR3 has 12 residues. V lost 6 bases and J 4 bases, leaving 8 bases between the germline ends. The CDR3 sequence is CASSLHSDTQYF. CDR3 sequence (DNA): TGTGCCAGCAGCCTCCATTCAGATACGCAGTATTTT.

In this sample, this clonotype turned up a few times. V gene TRBV5-1 combines with J gene TRBJ2-3, with a weak D call TRBD2 (5 bases). The germline gives CDR1 SGHRS, CDR2 YFSETQ. Deletions cut 4 bases from V and 0 bases from J, with 18 bases between. The CDR3 covers 17 residues. The CDR3 loop reads CASSPQDWGSSTDTQYF. The DNA of the CDR3 is TGCGCCAGCAGCCCGCAGGACTGGGGTTCGAGCACAGATACGCAGTATTTT.

The sample holds many counts of this clonotype. The chain carries TRBV5-1 and TRBJ2-7, with D perhaps matching TRBD2 (5 bases). The CDR3 is 18 residues long. The V and J ends lost 0 bases and 6 bases respectively, with 25 bases between them. Germline CDR1 and CDR2: SGHRS and YFSETQ. The CDR3 coding sequence is TGCGCCAGCAGCTTGGCCCAGGCCGATAGTCGGGGATTGGGCGAGCAGTACTTC. Translation: CASSLAQADSRGLGEQYF.